This passage covers 12 T cell receptor beta chains from one sample sequenced in a study of blood T cell repertoires in COVID-19. Sequencing used immunoSEQ multiplex PCR; TCRdb keeps in-frame clones, though not all of them. The table lists over 200,000 clones, roughly nine tenths of them singletons, with 1.2% in the top ten. Sequencing was performed on PBMCs or T cells enriched from blood (not recorded which). The receptors shown here come from a human donor in a cohort exposed to, infected with or recovered from COVID-19 (not recorded which). The donor label of this sample is uncertain.

The V and J genes are TRBV5-5 and TRBJ1-2; 9 bases align to TRBD1. This CDR3 has 15 residues. Germline lookup yields CDR1 SGHKS and CDR2 YYEKEE (reference sequence). With V trimmed by 2 bases and J by 2 bases, 4 bases remained unmatched. The CDR3 DNA follows: TGTGCCAGCAGCTTAGGACAGGGGTCGAACTATGGCTACACCTTC. It translates to CASSLGQGSNYGYTF.

The chain carries TRBV30 and TRBJ1-1; 12 bases map to TRBD1. This CDR3 contains 15 residues. Per the germline V gene, CDR1 is GTSNPN and CDR2 is SVGIG (reference sequence). With 7 bases clipped from V and 4 bases from J, the junction kept 10 bases outside the gene matches. CDR3 sequence (DNA): TGTGCCTATACGGGACAGGGGGCTTCGGGCACTGAAGCTTTCTTT. Its translation: CAYTGQGASGTEAFF.

This chain uses TRBV11-3 with TRBJ1-5; D may be TRBD1 (6 bases). The CDR3 is made up of 14 amino acids. V lost 4 bases, J lost 1 base, and 8 bases lay in between. CDR1 SGHNT and CDR2 YENEEA come from the germline V gene. CDR3 protein: CASSSRGSNQPQHF. CDR3 DNA sequence: TGTGCCAGCAGCTCCAGGGGAAGCAATCAGCCCCAGCATTTT.

The rearrangement uses TRBV5-4 and TRBJ2-7, with 13 bases fitting TRBD2. This CDR3 is built from 16 residues. Germline lookup yields CDR1 SGHNT and CDR2 YYREEE (reference sequence). J was trimmed by 2 bases and V by 4 bases; bases with no gene match: 6. The CDR3 coding sequence is TGTGCCAGCAGCCCGGGACTAGCGGGATGGGCCTACGAGCAGTACTTC. Translating it yields CASSPGLAGWAYEQYF. The full variable domain, with the rest looked up from reference TRBV5-4 and TRBJ2-7, is ETGVTQSPTHLIKTRGQQVTLRCSSQSGHNTVSWYQQALGQGPQFIFQYYREEENGRGNFPPRFSGLQFPNYSSELNVNALELDDSALYLCASSPGLAGWAYEQYFGPGTRLTVT.

This chain joins TRBV30 and TRBJ2-3; 8 bases fit TRBD2. The CDR3 sequence is 15 residues long. The V and J ends lost 3 bases and 0 bases, in that order; junction bases with no gene match: 5. The germline V gene encodes CDR1 GTSNPN and CDR2 SVGIG (reference sequence). The CDR3 loop is CAWRGAGASTDTQYF. The DNA of the CDR3 is TGTGCCTGGAGAGGAGCGGGGGCCAGCACAGATACGCAGTATTTT.

V gene TRBV19 combines with J gene TRBJ2-5; D possibly corresponds to TRBD2 (5 bases). CDR1 is LNHDA, CDR2 SQIVND, per germline (reference sequence). The CDR3 sequence is 16 residues long. V was shortened by 5 bases and J by 4 bases, with 20 bases between the two germline ends. The CDR3 spells CASSDSAALRRETQYF. The CDR3, as DNA: TGTGCCAGTAGTGATTCAGCGGCCCTTCGGCGAGAGACCCAGTACTTC.

This sequence joins TRBV7-9 and TRBJ2-7; D might be TRBD1 (6 bases). The length of the CDR3 is 13 residues. CDR1 and CDR2 from the germline V gene are SEHNR and FQNEAQ (reference sequence). V was cut by 3 bases and J by 5 bases, with 11 bases left in between. CDR3 sequence reads: CASSFTGRNEQYF. The CDR3 bases are TGTGCCAGCAGCTTTACAGGGCGGAACGAGCAGTACTTC.

The V and J genes are TRBV20-1 and TRBJ2-7; the D gene is possibly TRBD2 (6 bases). The V and J ends lost 3 bases and 0 bases respectively, with 18 bases between them. The CDR3 contains 16 residues. Looked up from germline, CDR1 is DFQATT and CDR2 is SNEGSKA (reference sequence). The chain's CDR3 is CSASDIGRRDSYEQYF. For the CDR3, the DNA is TGCAGTGCTAGTGACATTGGGAGGCGGGACTCCTACGAGCAGTACTTC.

The V gene is TRBV2, the J gene TRBJ1-5; 9 bases are a match to TRBD1. V gave up 1 base and J gave up 6 bases; unmatched junction bases: 4. The length of the CDR3 is 15 residues. Germline assignment: CDR1 SNHLY and CDR2 FYNNEI. CDR3 sequence: CASSEGGQGAQPQHF. For the CDR3, the DNA is TGTGCCAGCAGTGAAGGGGGACAGGGAGCTCAGCCCCAGCATTTT.

This CDR3 reads CASRDYANEKLFF. The CDR3 coding sequence is TGCGCCAGCCGTGACTACGCTAATGAAAAACTGTTTTTT. This chain connects TRBV4-1 to TRBJ1-4; D is undetermined. V shed 8 bases and J shed 3 bases, with 10 bases lying between them. The CDR3 is 13 residues long. In germline, CDR1 is MGHRA, CDR2 YSYEKL.

This clone was detected a few times. V usage is TRBV19 and J usage is TRBJ1-2; D call uncertain. The germline gives CDR1 LNHDA, CDR2 SQIVND (reference sequence). The V end was cut by 8 bases, the J end by 8 bases, with 12 bases between. This CDR3 is built from 11 residues. The CDR3 DNA is TGTGCCAGTCATGGGCGGGTAGGCTACACCTTC. This encodes CASHGRVGYTF.

The chain uses TRBV11-3 and TRBJ1-1; 7 bases match TRBD1. Trimming took 6 bases from V and 5 from J; bases not matched to a gene: 12. The CDR3 is made up of 15 amino acids. Germline CDR1 SGHNT, CDR2 YENEEA. The CDR3 nucleotides are TGTGCCAGCAGTTCGAACAGGGGCCAGGGGACTGAAGCTTTCTTT. Residues: CASSSNRGQGTEAFF.